The present entry profiles one T cell receptor beta chain with its context. The CDR3 has 14 residues. Per the germline V gene, CDR1 is MNHNS and CDR2 is SASEGT. Trimming shortened V by 6 bases and J by 6 bases, and 12 bases separated the two germline ends. The data belong to a study of CD8+CD57+ T cells in acquired aplastic anemia. Profiling of TCR beta VDJ combinations and CDR3 sequences used genomic DNA as template. Via MiXCR, TCRdb re-called the reads, giving one row per CDR3 protein. Seen here are about 210,000 distinct CDR3 sequences, 34% observed once, and the top ten hold more than 0.95%. Sequences were obtained from sorted CD4+, CD8+, or CD8+CD57+ T cells (not recorded which) from PBMCs. The rearrangement uses TRBV6-1 and TRBJ1-6; D perhaps matches TRBD1 (6 bases). This sequence was found in a human donor in good health, serving as a control. The CDR3 loop is CASRRQASNSPLHF. The CDR3 nucleotides are TGTGCCAGCAGGAGACAGGCCTCTAATTCACCCCTCCACTTT.